This entry concerns a single T cell receptor beta chain. What it binds is not known. TCRdb ran MiXCR on the RT-PCR reads and lists one entry per CDR3 protein. The sample holds approximately 530,000 distinct CDR3 sequences, around 8% seen once. The CDR3 is 15 residues long. Germline lookup yields CDR1 ENHRY and CDR2 SYGVKD. Trimming stripped 3 bases from V and 0 bases from J, with 10 bases between. This sample stems from a study of response to subunit inactivated influenza vaccine. Notes on the study in general: After each seasonal influenza vaccination, few new T cells are recruited, the authors suggested.

The origin of this receptor is a man aged 45-69 years who received an inactivated influenza vaccine. The V gene is TRBV10-3, the J gene TRBJ2-3, with no clear D. The sequenced sample was PBMCs from blood, obtained roughly 24 months after vaccination. The CDR3 nucleotides read TGTGCCATCAGTGACGGCACCCCAAGCACAGATACGCAGTATTTT. Its translation: CAISDGTPSTDTQYF.